This note documents a single T cell receptor (beta chain) sequence. Its cognate antigen is unknown. These data are taken from a study of cytomegalovirus exposure and HLA in healthy donors. Whole-study findings and limits: The dataset shows that most TCR sequences were rare, while some public TCRs occurred in many donors. Sequences of the TCR beta chain were said to predict the HLA-A and HLA-B alleles of most subjects accurately.

The CDR3 length is 15 residues. Germline V gene data show CDR1 as SGDLS and CDR2 as YYNGEE. V lost 4 bases to trimming and J lost 0 bases, with 12 bases between them. Primers: 60 Vbeta forward and 13 Jbeta reverse. Generated by immunoSEQ multiplex PCR, the TCRdb table keeps only in-frame clones and is missing some. Found here are 120,000 or so clones, about 74% of them singletons; the top ten hold roughly 6%. The J gene is TRBJ2-3, the V gene TRBV9; possibly TRBD2 for D (6 bases). The sequence derives from a woman in her 50s in good health and CMV-seropositive. Sequences were obtained from PBMCs. The CDR3 sequence: CASSLAGTSTDTQYF. CDR3 DNA sequence: TGTGCCAGCAGCCTGGCCGGGACTAGCACAGATACGCAGTATTTT.